This T cell receptor beta chain was sequenced during a study of shared clonotypes between healthy human individuals. The table came from immunoSEQ multiplex PCR; TCRdb's copy has only in-frame clones and leaves some out. The data show about 1,900,000 clones, with about 95% seen just once and less than 1.5% held by the top ten. CD45RO-negative CD8 cells positively selected for CCR7 made up the naive population, which excluded terminally differentiated effector memory CD45RA+ cells. Germline V lookup: CDR1 SGHAT, CDR2 FQNNGV. The CDR3 is 16 amino acids. The V segment lost 1 base and the J segment 2 bases; nucleotides outside the gene matches: 8. This clone was counted ten times or more. As yet, its antigen is unknown. Other DNA variants within this sample encode the same CDR3. Study-level results: All-four-donor shared clonotypes had higher generation probabilities than non-shared clonotypes did.

The receptor's source is a man aged 18-30 years in good health. Input material: naive CD8+ T cells sorted from blood. The V call is TRBV11-2, the J call TRBJ2-7; 7 bases are a match to TRBD2. CDR3 region: CASSLGSGKIPYEQYF. The DNA of the CDR3 is TGTGCCAGCAGCTTAGGCAGCGGGAAGATCCCCTACGAGCAGTACTTC.